The rows below give T cell receptor beta chains drawn from one sample of a study of cytomegalovirus exposure and HLA in healthy donors. Some clones are missing from TCRdb's copy, which holds only in-frame ones; the method was immunoSEQ multiplex PCR. The profile shows 75,000 to 90,000 clones, less than 85% of them singletons. The sample consisted of PBMCs. These receptors came from a human donor in good health. The CDR3 runs from the conserved cysteine through the conserved F or W. The D gene is left open where the match is weak. Clone size appears in some rows only: once, few, many, or a class for an expanded clone.

TRBV5-1	TRBJ2-2	once	TRBD2	17	TGCGCCACCACCCCGGGACTAGCGGGGGGATACACCGGGGAGCTGTTTTTT	CATTPGLAGGYTGELFF
TRBV5-4	TRBJ2-2	NA	TRBD2	16	TGTGCCAGCAGCTTGCCAAGCGGGGGAGGGACCGGGGAGCTGTTTTTT	CASSLPSGGGTGELFF
TRBV7-9	TRBJ2-7	NA	NA	12	TGTGCCAGCAGCTTAGCGGTGCAGGGGAAATACTTC	CASSLAVQGKYF
TRBV4-1	TRBJ1-6	NA	NA	15	TGCGCCAGCAGCCAAGAGGGCCCCTGGGATTCACCCCTCCACTTT	CASSQEGPWDSPLHF
TRBV4-1	TRBJ2-7	NA	TRBD1	15	TGCGCCAGCAGCCAAGAGGACAGGAGGCCCTACGAGCAGTACTTC	CASSQEDRRPYEQYF
TRBV29-1	TRBJ1-2	NA	NA	14	TGCAGCGTGGAAAGGGCAGGGGTAGACTATGGCTACACCTTC	CSVERAGVDYGYTF
TRBV6-5	TRBJ2-1	NA	NA	15	TGTGCCAGCAAAGCGGGGACATACTCCTACAATGAGCAGTTCTTC	CASKAGTYSYNEQFF
TRBV4-3	TRBJ1-1	once	NA	20	TGCGCCAGCAGCCAAGAGAGGAGTGCAGGGGTACGACAACCGAACACTGAAGCTTTCTTT	CASSQERSAGVRQPNTEAFF
TRBV6-6	TRBJ2-7	NA	NA	16	TGTGCCAGCAGTTACTGGTACGGGACAACAGCCTACGAGCAGTACTTC	CASSYWYGTTAYEQYF
TRBV6-4	TRBJ2-3	NA	TRBD2	15	TGTGCCAGCAGTGTCGGACTAGCGGGGATGGATACGCAGTATTTT	CASSVGLAGMDTQYF
TRBV6-5	TRBJ2-7	NA	TRBD1	13	TGTGCCAGCAGGGACAGGGGAACCTACGAGCAGTACTTC	CASRDRGTYEQYF
TRBV29-1	TRBJ1-2	once	NA	13	TGCAGCGTTGAAGACGCAGGGATGGGTGGCTACACCTTC	CSVEDAGMGGYTF
TRBV6-5	TRBJ2-3	NA	NA	15	TGTGCCAGCAGGAACAGGGAGAAGGTTACAGATACGCAGTATTTT	CASRNREKVTDTQYF
TRBV11-2	TRBJ2-5	NA	NA	15	TGTGCCAGCAGCTTTGGCAGGTTGGGTAAAGAGACCCAGTACTTC	CASSFGRLGKETQYF
TRBV9	TRBJ1-1	NA	TRBD1	14	TGTGCCAGCAGCGCGACAGGGTCGAACACTGAAGCTTTCTTT	CASSATGSNTEAFF
TRBV15	TRBJ2-3	NA	TRBD1	15	TGTGCCACCAGCAGAGATTGGGGACAGGGGGCCTCGCAGTATTTT	CATSRDWGQGASQYF
TRBV7-9	TRBJ2-7	NA	NA	14	TGTGCCAGCAGCTTAGTGGCCGGAGGCTACGAGCAGTACTTC	CASSLVAGGYEQYF
TRBV6-6	TRBJ1-4	once	TRBD1	16	TGTGCCACGCTACGTACGACAGGGGGCCTTAATGAAAAACTGTTTTTT	CATLRTTGGLNEKLFF
TRBV19	TRBJ1-6	NA	TRBD1	14	TGTGCCAGTAGTTACGGACAGGCGGATTCACCCCTCCACTTT	CASSYGQADSPLHF
TRBV29-1	TRBJ1-2	NA	TRBD1	14	TGCAGCGTTGAACGACAGGGTGTAGACTATGGCTACACCTTC	CSVERQGVDYGYTF
TRBV2	TRBJ1-5	NA	NA	12	TGTGCCAGCAAACTTAGCAATCAGCCCCAGCATTTT	CASKLSNQPQHF
TRBV2	TRBJ2-7	NA	TRBD1	13	TGTGCCAGCAGTGCTGGACAGGGGAACGAGCAGTACTTC	CASSAGQGNEQYF
TRBV7-9	TRBJ2-5	NA	TRBD2	15	TGTGCCAGCAGCTTGGCTAGCGGGGGGGAAAAGACCCAGTACTTC	CASSLASGGEKTQYF
TRBV28	TRBJ2-1	NA	NA	12	TGTGCCAGCAGTTTAAACAACAATGAGCAGTTCTTC	CASSLNNNEQFF
TRBV19	TRBJ1-2	NA	TRBD1	14	TGTGCCAGTACTAACAGGGGGAGGAACTATGGCTACACCTTC	CASTNRGRNYGYTF
TRBV5-4	TRBJ2-7	NA	NA	15	TGTGCCAGCAGCTTGCCGCCTCCTAACTCCTACGAGCAGTACTTC	CASSLPPPNSYEQYF
TRBV5-6	TRBJ2-1	NA	TRBD2	16	TGTGCCAGCAGCCCCCGGGTAGCGGGGGGTCCCAATGAGCAGTTCTTC	CASSPRVAGGPNEQFF
TRBV7-6	TRBJ2-2	NA	NA	15	TGTGCCAGCAGCTTAGCACAGGGTGGCACCGGGGAGCTGTTTTTT	CASSLAQGGTGELFF
TRBV6-5	TRBJ2-1	NA	NA	13	TGTGCCAGCAGTTACCTCACCGGGGATGAGCAGTTCTTC	CASSYLTGDEQFF
TRBV5-1	TRBJ2-7	NA	NA	16	TGCGCCAGCAAGCTTGGGCCAGACCTTCTTGGCTACGAGCAGTACTTC	CASKLGPDLLGYEQYF
TRBV5-6	TRBJ2-3	NA	TRBD2	14	TGTGCCAGCAGCCTCGGGGGGGATGCAGATACGCAGTATTTT	CASSLGGDADTQYF
TRBV7-9	TRBJ2-1	NA	TRBD2	14	TGTGCCAGCAGCTTTGCGGGGGGGTTCAATGAGCAGTTCTTC	CASSFAGGFNEQFF
TRBV4-1	TRBJ2-1	NA	NA	15	TGCGCCAGCAGCCAAGGACTAGTCCCCTTTAATGAGCAGTTCTTC	CASSQGLVPFNEQFF
TRBV5-4	TRBJ1-6	NA	NA	15	TGTGCCAGCAGCTTGGAGTCAGGGGCGAGTTCACCCCTCCACTTT	CASSLESGASSPLHF
TRBV29-1	TRBJ2-3	NA	NA	12	TGCAGCGTCCGGGTGGCCCCAGATACGCAGTATTTT	CSVRVAPDTQYF
TRBV4-1	TRBJ1-3	NA	NA	17	TGCGCCAGCAGCCAAGAGGATGTGGGCGCCGAAGGAAACACCATATATTTT	CASSQEDVGAEGNTIYF
TRBV4-3	TRBJ2-1	NA	TRBD2	15	TGCGCCAGCAGCCCACTAGCGGGGGAAAACAATGAGCAGTTCTTC	CASSPLAGENNEQFF
TRBV5-6	TRBJ2-7	NA	TRBD1	16	TGTGCCAGCAGCTTGTGGGGACAGGGTTCCCCCTACGAGCAGTACTTC	CASSLWGQGSPYEQYF
TRBV11-2	TRBJ2-7	NA	NA	15	TGTGCCAGCAGCTTAGTTACTGGACTCTCCTACGAGCAGTACTTC	CASSLVTGLSYEQYF
TRBV5-1	TRBJ2-3	NA	NA	17	TGCGCCAGCAGCTTGGGCCACAGGGACCTTAGCACAGATACGCAGTATTTT	CASSLGHRDLSTDTQYF
TRBV13	TRBJ2-2	NA	TRBD1	14	TGTGCCAGCAGCCCGACAGGGACAGCCGGGGAGCTGTTTTTT	CASSPTGTAGELFF
TRBV7-9	TRBJ2-5	NA	TRBD1	16	TGTGCCAGCAGCCCCCCCGGACAGGGGGCATTGGAGACCCAGTACTTC	CASSPPGQGALETQYF
TRBV14	TRBJ1-5	NA	NA	13	TGTGCCAGCAGCCAGGGGGCGGTTCAGCCCCAGCATTTT	CASSQGAVQPQHF
TRBV4-1	TRBJ2-2	NA	TRBD2	16	TGCGCCAGCAGGCAGCCGGGACTAACTAACACCGGGGAGCTGTTTTTT	CASRQPGLTNTGELFF
TRBV19	TRBJ2-1	NA	TRBD2	14	TGTGCCAGTAAGGGGCGGGGGGGTCTCTATGAGCAGTTCTTC	CASKGRGGLYEQFF
TRBV5-1	TRBJ2-3	few	NA	14	TGCGCCAGCACGCGCGGGGAGCTCACATATACGCAGTATTTT	CASTRGELTYTQYF
TRBV19	TRBJ1-6	NA	TRBD1	15	TGTGCCAGTAGTCGGACGGACAGGGGGAATTCACCCCTCCACTTT	CASSRTDRGNSPLHF
TRBV2	TRBJ2-5	NA	NA	18	TGTGCCAGCAGTGGGGATCGGGGGAGCACGGGACTCATGCAGACCCAGTACTTC	CASSGDRGSTGLMQTQYF
TRBV6-5	TRBJ2-1	NA	TRBD2	15	TGTGCCACCGCCCGGTATAGCGGGGGGCCCAATGAGCAGTTCTTC	CATARYSGGPNEQFF
TRBV5-1	TRBJ2-5	NA	TRBD1	17	TGCGCCAGCAGCTCAACTCCGGGACAGGGGGATTCAGAGACCCAGTACTTC	CASSSTPGQGDSETQYF
TRBV27	TRBJ2-6	NA	TRBD1	16	TGTGCCAGCATCTCTCGAGGGGGCACCGGGGCCAACGTCCTGACTTTC	CASISRGGTGANVLTF
TRBV5-1	TRBJ2-7	NA	NA	15	TGCGCCAGCAGGGTACGGACAGACGACGGCGACGAGCAGTACTTC	CASRVRTDDGDEQYF
TRBV28	TRBJ1-1	NA	NA	13	TGTGCCAGCAGTTTAGGGGCCCCTACTGAAGCTTTCTTT	CASSLGAPTEAFF